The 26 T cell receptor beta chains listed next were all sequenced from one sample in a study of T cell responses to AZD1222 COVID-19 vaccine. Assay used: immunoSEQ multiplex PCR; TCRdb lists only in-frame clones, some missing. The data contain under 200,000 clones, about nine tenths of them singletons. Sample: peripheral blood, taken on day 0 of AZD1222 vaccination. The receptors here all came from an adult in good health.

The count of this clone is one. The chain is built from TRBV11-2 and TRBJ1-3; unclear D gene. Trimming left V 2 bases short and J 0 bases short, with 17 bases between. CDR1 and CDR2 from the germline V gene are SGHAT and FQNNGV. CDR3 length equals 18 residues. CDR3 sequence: CASSLSPTPSSSGNTIYF. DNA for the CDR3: TGTGCCAGCAGCTTATCCCCGACACCGTCGAGCTCTGGAAACACCATATATTTT.

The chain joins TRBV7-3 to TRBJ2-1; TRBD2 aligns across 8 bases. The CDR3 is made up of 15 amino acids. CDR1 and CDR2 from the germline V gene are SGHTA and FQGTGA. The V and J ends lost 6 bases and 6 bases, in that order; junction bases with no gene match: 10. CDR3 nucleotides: TGTGCCAGCAGTCGGGGGGGCCCCTTATCCAATGAGCAGTTCTTC. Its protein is CASSRGGPLSNEQFF.

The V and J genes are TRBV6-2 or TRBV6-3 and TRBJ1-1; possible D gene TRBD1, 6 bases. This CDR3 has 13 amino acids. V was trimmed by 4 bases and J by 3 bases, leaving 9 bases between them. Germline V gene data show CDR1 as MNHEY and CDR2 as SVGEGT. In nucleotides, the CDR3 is TGTGCCAGCAGTTCCCAGGGGTACACTGAAGCTTTCTTT. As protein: CASSSQGYTEAFF.

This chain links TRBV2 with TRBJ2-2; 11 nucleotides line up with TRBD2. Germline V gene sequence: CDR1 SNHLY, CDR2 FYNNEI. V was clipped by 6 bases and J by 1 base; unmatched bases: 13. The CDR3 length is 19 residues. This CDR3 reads CASREMKGTSGQNTGELFF. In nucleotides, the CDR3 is TGTGCCAGCAGGGAAATGAAGGGGACTAGCGGACAGAACACCGGGGAGCTGTTTTTT. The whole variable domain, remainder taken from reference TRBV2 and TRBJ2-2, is EPEVTQTPSHQVTQMGQEVILRCVPISNHLYFYWYRQILGQKVEFLVSFYNNEISEKSEIFDDQFSVERPDGSNFTLKIRSTKLEDSAMYFCASREMKGTSGQNTGELFFGEGSRLTVL.

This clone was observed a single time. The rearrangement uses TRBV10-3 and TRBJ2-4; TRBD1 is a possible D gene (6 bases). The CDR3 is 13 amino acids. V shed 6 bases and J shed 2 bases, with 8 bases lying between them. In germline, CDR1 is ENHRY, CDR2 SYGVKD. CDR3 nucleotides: TGTGCCATCAGACAGGGTCCCAAAAACATTCAGTACTTC. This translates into CAIRQGPKNIQYF.

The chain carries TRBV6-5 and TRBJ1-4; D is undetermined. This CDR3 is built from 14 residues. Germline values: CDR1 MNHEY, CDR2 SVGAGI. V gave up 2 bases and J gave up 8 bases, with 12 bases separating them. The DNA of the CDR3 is TGTGCCAGCAGTTACGACACGTGGGGAGAAAAACTGTTTTTT. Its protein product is CASSYDTWGEKLFF.

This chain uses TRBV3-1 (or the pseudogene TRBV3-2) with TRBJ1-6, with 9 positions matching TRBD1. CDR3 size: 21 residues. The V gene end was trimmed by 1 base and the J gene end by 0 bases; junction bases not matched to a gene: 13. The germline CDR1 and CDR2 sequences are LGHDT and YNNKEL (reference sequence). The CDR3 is CASSQVQWGQGGSSYNSPLHF. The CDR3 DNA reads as TGTGCCAGCAGCCAAGTGCAGTGGGGACAGGGAGGTAGCTCCTATAATTCACCCCTCCACTTT.

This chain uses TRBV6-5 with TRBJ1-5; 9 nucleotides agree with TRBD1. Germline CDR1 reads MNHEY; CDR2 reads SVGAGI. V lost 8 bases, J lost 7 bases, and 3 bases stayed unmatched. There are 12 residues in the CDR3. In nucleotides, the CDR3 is TGTGCCAGCCGGACAGGGGTACAGCCCCAGCATTTT. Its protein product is CASRTGVQPQHF.

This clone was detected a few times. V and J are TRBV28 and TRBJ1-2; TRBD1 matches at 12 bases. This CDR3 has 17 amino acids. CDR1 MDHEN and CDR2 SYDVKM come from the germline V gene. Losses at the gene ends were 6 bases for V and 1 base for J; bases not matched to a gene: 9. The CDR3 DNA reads TGTGCCAGCAGGGGAGGGACAGGGGGCGCGGGTAACTATGGCTACACCTTC. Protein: CASRGGTGGAGNYGYTF.

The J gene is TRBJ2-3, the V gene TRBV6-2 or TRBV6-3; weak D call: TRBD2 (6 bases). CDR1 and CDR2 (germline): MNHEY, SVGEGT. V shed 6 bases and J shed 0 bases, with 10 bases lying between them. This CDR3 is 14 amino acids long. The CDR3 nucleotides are TGTGCCAGCAGCTCCGGGACTAGCACAGATACGCAGTATTTT. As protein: CASSSGTSTDTQYF.

This CDR3 is CASSHRLDEQYF. The CDR3 DNA reads as TGCGCCAGCAGCCACCGACTAGACGAGCAGTACTTC. The chain has TRBV4-3 and TRBJ2-7, with a possible D match to TRBD2 (6 bases). The CDR3 extends over 12 amino acids. The V gene lost 3 bases and the J gene lost 5 bases, with 8 bases spanning the gap. CDR1 is LGHNA, CDR2 YSLEER, per germline.

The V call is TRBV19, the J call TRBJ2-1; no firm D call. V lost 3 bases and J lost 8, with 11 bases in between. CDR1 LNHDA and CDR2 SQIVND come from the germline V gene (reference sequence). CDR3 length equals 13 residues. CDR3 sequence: CASSIIAAHEQFF. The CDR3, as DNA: TGTGCCAGTAGTATTATTGCGGCGCATGAGCAGTTCTTC. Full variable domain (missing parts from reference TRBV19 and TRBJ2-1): DGGITQSPKYLFRKEGQNVTLSCEQNLNHDAMYWYRQDPGQGLRLIYYSQIVNDFQKGDIAEGYSVSREKKESFPLTVTSAQKNPTAFYLCASSIIAAHEQFFGPGTRLTVL.

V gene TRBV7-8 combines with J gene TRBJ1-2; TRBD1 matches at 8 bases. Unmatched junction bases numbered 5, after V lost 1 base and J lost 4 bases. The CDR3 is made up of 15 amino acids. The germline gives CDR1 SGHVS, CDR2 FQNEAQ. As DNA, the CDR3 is TGTGCCAGCAGCTTAGGACAGGGGAGTATCTATGGCTACACCTTC. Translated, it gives CASSLGQGSIYGYTF.

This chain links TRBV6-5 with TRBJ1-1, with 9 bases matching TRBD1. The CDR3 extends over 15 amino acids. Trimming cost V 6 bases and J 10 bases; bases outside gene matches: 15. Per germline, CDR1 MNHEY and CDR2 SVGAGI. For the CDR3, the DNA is TGTGCCAGCAGACCCGCTCCTACAGGGGGCAACCCAGCTTTCTTT. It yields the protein CASRPAPTGGNPAFF.

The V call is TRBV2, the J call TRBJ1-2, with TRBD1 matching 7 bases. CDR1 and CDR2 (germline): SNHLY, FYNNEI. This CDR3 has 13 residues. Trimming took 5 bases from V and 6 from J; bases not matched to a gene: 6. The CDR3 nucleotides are TGTGCCAGCAGTAACAACAGGGGCGATGGCTACACCTTC. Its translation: CASSNNRGDGYTF.

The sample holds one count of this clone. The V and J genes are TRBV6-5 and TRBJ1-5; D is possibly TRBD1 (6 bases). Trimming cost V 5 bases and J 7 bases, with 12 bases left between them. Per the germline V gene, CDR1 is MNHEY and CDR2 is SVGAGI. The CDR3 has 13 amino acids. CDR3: CASSRRGGQPQHF. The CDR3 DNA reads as TGTGCCAGCAGTCGCCGGGGGGGCCAGCCCCAGCATTTT.

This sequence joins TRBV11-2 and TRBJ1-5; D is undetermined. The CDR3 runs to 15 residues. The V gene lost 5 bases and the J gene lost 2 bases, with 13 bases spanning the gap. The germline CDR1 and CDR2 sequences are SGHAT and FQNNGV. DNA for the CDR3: TGTGCCAGCAGCGCCCTGCGGGTCGGCAATCAGCCCCAGCATTTT. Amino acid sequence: CASSALRVGNQPQHF.

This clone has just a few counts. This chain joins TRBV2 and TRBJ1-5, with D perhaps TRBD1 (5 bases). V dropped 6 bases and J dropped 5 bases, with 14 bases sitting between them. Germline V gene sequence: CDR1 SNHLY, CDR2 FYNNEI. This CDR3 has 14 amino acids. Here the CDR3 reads CASRGRGSDQPQHF. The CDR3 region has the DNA TGTGCCAGCAGGGGTAGGGGAAGCGATCAGCCCCAGCATTTT.

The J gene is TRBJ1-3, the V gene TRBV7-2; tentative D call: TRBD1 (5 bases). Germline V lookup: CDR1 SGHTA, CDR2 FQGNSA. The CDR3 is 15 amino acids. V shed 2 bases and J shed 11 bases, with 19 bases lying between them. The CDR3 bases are TGTGCCAGCAGCTTAAATCTCCTAGGGGTAGGGTCCATATATTTT. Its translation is CASSLNLLGVGSIYF.

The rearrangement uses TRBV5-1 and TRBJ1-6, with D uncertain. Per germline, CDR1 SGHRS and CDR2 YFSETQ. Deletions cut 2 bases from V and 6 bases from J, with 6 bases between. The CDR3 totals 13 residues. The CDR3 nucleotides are TGCGCCAGCAGCTTTAGCGCTAATTCACCCCTCCACTTT. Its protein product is CASSFSANSPLHF. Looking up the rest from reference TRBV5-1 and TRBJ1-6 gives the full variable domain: KAGVTQTPRYLIKTRGQQVTLSCSPISGHRSVSWYQQTPGQGLQFLFEYFSETQRNKGNFPGRFSGRQFSNSRSEMNVSTLELGDSALYLCASSFSANSPLHFGNGTRLTVT.

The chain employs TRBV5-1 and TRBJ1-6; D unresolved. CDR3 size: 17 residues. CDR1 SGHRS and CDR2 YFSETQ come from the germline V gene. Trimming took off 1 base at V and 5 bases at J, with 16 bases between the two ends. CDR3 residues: CASSLSGGHGNNSPLHF. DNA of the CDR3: TGCGCCAGCAGCTTGTCTGGAGGGCACGGTAATAATTCACCCCTCCACTTT.

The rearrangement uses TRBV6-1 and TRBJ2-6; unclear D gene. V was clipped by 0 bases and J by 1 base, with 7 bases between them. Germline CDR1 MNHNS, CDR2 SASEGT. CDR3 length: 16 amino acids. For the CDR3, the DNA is TGTGCCAGCAGTGAAGCCATTATGTCTGGGGCCAACGTCCTGACTTTC. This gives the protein CASSEAIMSGANVLTF.

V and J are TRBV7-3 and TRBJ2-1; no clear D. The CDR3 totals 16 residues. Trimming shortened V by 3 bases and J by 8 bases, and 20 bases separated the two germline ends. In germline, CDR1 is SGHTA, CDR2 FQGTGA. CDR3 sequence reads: CASSLTSGSLRDEQFF. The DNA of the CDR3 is TGTGCCAGCAGCTTGACCTCCGGATCGCTCCGTGATGAGCAGTTCTTC.

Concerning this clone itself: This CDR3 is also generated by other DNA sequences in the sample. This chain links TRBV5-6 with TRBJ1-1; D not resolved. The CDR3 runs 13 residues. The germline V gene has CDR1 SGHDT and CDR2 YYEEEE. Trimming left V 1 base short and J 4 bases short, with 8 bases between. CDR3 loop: CASSLMGSTEAFF. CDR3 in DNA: TGTGCCAGCAGCTTGATGGGCAGCACTGAAGCTTTCTTT.

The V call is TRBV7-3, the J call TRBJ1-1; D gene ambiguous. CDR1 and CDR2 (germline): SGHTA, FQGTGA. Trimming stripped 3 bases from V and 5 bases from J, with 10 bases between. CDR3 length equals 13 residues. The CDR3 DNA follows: TGTGCCAGCAGCTTTGGTGGTTTGACTGAAGCTTTCTTT. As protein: CASSFGGLTEAFF.

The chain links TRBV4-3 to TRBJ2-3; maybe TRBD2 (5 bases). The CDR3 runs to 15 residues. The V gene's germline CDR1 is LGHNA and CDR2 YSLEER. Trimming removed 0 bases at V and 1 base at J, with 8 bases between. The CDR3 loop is CASSQDSRGTDTQYF. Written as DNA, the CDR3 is TGCGCCAGCAGCCAAGACTCGAGGGGCACAGATACGCAGTATTTT.